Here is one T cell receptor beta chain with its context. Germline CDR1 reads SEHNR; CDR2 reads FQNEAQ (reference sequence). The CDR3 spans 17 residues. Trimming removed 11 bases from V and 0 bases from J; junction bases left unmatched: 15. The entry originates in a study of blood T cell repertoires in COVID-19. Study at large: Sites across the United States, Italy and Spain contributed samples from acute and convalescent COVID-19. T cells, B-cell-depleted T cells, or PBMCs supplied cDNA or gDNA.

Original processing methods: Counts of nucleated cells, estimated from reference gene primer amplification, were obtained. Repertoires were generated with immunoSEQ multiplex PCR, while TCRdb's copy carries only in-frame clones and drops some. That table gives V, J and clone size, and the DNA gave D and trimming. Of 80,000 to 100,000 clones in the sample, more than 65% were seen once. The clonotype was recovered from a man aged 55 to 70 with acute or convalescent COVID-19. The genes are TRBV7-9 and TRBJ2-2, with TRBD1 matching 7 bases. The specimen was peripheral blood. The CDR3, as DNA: TGTGCCTTCAAAAGGGGACAGTCAAACGCGAACACCGGGGAGCTGTTTTTT. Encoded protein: CAFKRGQSNANTGELFF.